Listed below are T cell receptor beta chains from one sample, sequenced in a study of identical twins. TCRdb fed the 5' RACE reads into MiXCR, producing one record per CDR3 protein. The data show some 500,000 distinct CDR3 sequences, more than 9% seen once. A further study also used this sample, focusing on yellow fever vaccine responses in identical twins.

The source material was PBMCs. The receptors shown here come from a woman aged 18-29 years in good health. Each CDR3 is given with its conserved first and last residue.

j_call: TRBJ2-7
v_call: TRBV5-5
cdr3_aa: CASSFGFLLSYEQYF

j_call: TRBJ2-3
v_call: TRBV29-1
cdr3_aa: CSVETGLDTQYF

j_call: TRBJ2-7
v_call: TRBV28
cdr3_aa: CASSLPDGISYEQYF

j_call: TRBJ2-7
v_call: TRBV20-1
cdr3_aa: CSARDSSSGYEQYF

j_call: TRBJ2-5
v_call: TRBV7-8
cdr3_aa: CASNLGQGIETQYF

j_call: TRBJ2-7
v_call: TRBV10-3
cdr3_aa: CAISTGFSYEQYF

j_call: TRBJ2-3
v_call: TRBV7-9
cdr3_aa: CASSWNPDTQYF

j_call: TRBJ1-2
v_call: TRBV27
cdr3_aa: CASSLEGAGIYGYTF

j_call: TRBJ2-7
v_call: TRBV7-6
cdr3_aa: CASSLVGDAAGKHEQYF

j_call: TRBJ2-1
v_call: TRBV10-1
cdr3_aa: CASSPSPASGKDNEQFF

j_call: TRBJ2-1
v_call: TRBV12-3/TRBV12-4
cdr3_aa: CASSSEPLKFF

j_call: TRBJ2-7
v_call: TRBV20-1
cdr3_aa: CSARDGGTYEQYF

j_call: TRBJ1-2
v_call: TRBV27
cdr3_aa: CASRRGGYGYTF

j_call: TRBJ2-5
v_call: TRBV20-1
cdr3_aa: CSASVQGQETQYF

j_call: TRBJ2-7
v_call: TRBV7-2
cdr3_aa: CASSIGLAGLLEQYF

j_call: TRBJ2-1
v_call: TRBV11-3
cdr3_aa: CASSLRSGSGEQFF

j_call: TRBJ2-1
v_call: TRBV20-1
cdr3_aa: CSARDGRASDYNEQFF

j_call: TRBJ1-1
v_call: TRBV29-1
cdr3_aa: CSVIIRGNTEAFF

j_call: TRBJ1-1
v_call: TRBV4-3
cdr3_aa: CASSQGRRGTEAFF

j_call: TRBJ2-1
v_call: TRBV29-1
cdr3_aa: CSVEDPLWGAYNEQFF

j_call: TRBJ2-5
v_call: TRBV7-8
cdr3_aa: CASNKEYGSGETQYF

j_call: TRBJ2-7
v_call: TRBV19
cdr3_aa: CASSASPGYEQYF

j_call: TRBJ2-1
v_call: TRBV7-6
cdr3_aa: CASSLRQVGSGIIALYNEQFF

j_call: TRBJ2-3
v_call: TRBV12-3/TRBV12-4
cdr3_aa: CASCLARGLAGALTDTQYF

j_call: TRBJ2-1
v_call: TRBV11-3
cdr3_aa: CASSLNVVGEDTSGMVF

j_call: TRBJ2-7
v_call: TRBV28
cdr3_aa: CASSGTSGTYEQYF

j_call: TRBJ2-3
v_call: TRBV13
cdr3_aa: CASSWAQSPDTQYF

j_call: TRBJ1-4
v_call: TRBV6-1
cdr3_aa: CASSRAGATNEKLFF

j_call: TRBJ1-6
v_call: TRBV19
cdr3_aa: CASAYNHRDSNSPLHF

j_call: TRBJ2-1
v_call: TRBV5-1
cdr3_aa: CASSLGRAVNEQFF

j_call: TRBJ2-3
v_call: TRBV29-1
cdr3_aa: CSVEDPGSDTQYF

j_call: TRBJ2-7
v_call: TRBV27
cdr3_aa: CASSGTGNLYEQYF

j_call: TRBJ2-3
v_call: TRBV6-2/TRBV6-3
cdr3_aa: CASSYRGSGASKDTQYF

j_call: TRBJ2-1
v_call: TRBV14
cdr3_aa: CASSQALKNNEQFF

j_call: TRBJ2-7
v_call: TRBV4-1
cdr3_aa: CASSQDLPTGGYEQYF

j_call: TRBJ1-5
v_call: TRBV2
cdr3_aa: CASSEGGGGQPQHF

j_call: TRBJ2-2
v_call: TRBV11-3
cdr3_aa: CASAGSGELFF

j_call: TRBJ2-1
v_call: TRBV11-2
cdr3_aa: CASSSSGRNNEQFF

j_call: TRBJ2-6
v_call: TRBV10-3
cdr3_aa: CAINGLGANVLTF

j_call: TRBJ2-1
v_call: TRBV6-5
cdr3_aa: CASSSRAGEYNEQFF

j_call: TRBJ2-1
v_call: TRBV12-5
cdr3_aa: CASGMGQTYNEQFF

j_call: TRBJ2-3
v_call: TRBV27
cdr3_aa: CASSLEFQISTDTQYF

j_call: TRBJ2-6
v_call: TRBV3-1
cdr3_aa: CASSQVHTLAENSGANVLTF

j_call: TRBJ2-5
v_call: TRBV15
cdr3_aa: CATSEKTRFQKTQYF

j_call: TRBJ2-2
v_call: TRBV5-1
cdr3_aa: CASSFTSGSFTGELFF

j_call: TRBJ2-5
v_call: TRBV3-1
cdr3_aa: CASSPLVAGYRRETQYF

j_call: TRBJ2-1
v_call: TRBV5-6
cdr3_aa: CASSHPGSSYNEQFF

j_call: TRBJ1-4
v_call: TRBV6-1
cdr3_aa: CASSEGGVNEKLFF

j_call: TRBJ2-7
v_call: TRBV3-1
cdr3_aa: CASSQLFTNYEQYF

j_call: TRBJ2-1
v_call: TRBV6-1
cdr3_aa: CASTHLAGGPRGNEQFF

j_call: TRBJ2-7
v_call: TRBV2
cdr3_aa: CASSEIQRGIYEQYF

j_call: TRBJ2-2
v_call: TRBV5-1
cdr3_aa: CASSWGQETGELFF

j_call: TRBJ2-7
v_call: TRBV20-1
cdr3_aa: CSAITGRQDGEQYF

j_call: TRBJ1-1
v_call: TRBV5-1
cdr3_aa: CASSLEKNTEAFF

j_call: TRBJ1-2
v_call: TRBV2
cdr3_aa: CASTRGNYGYTF

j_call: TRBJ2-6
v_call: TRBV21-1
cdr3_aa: CASSKALWGLLNGANVLTF

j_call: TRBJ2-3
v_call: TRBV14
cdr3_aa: CASSYSGKLDTQYF